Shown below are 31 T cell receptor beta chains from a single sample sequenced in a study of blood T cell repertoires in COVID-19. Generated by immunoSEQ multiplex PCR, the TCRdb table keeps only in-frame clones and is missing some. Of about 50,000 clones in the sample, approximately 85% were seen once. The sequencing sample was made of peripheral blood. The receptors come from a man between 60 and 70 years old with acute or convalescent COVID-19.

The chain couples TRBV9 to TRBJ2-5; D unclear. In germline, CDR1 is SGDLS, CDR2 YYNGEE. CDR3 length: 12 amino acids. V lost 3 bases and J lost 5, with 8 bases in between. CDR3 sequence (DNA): TGTGCCAGCAGCGACCCCCGGGAGACCCAGTACTTC. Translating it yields CASSDPRETQYF. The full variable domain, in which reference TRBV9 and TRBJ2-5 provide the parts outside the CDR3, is DSGVTQTPKHLITATGQRVTLRCSPRSGDLSVYWYQQSLDQGLQFLIQYYNGEERAKGNILERFSAQQFPDLHSELNLSSLELGDSALYFCASSDPRETQYFGPGTRLLVL.

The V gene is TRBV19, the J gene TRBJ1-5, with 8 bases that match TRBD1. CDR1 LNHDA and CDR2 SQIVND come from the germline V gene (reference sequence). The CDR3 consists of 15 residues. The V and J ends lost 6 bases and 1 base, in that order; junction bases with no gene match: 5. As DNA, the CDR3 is TGTGCCAGTAGCGACAGGGGATCGAGCAATCAGCCCCAGCATTTT. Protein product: CASSDRGSSNQPQHF.

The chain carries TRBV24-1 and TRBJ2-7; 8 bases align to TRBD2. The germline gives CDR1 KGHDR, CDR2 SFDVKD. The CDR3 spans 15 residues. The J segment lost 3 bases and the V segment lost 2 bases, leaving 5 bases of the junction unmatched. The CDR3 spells CATSDSSGSVYEQYF. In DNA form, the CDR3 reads TGTGCCACCAGTGATTCCAGCGGGAGTGTCTACGAGCAGTACTTC.

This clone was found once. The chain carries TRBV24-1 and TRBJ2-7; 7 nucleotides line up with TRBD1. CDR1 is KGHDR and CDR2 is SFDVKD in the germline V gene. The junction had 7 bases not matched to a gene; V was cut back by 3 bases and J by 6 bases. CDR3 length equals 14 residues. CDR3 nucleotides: TGTGCCACCAGTGATACAGGGGCCGGGTCCGAGCAGTACTTC. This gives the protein CATSDTGAGSEQYF.

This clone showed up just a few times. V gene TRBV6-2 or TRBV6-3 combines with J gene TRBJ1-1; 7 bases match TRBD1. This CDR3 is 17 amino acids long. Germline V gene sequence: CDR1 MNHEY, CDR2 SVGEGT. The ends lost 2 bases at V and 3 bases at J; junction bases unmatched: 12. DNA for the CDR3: TGTGCCAGCAGTTACGTGGGCCTAAGGGACAGAGACACTGAAGCTTTCTTT. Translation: CASSYVGLRDRDTEAFF.

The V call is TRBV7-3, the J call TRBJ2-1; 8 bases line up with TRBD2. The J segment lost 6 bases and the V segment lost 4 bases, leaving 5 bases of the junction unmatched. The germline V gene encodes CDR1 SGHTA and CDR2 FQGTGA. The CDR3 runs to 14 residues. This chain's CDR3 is CASSSSTSGNEQFF. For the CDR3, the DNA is TGTGCCAGCAGCTCGTCCACTAGCGGCAATGAGCAGTTCTTC. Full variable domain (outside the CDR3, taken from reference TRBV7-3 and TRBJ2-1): GAGVSQTPSNKVTEKGKYVELRCDPISGHTALYWYRQSLGQGPEFLIYFQGTGAADDSGLPNDRFFAVRPEGSVSTLKIQRTERGDSAVYLCASSSSTSGNEQFFGPGTRLTVL.

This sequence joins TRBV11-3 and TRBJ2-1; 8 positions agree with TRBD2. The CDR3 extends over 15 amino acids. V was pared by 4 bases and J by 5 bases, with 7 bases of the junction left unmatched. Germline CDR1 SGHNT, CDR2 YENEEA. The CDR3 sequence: CASSSSGRKNNEQFF. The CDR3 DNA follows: TGTGCCAGCAGCTCGAGCGGGAGAAAAAACAATGAGCAGTTCTTC.

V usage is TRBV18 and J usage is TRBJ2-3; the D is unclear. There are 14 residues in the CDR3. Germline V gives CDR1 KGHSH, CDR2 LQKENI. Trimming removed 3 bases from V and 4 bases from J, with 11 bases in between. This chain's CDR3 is CASSPLTQADTQYF. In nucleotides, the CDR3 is TGTGCCAGCTCACCTTTGACTCAAGCAGATACGCAGTATTTT.

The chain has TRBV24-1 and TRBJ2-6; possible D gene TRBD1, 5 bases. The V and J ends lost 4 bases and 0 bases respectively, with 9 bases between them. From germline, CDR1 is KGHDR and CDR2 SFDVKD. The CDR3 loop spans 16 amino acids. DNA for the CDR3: TGTGCCACCAGTGAGGCAGGGCCCTCTGGGGCCAACGTCCTGACTTTC. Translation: CATSEAGPSGANVLTF.

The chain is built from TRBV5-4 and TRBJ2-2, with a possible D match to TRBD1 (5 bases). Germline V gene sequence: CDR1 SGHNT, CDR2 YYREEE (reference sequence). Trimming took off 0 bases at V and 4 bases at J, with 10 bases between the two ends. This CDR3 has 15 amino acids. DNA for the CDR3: TGTGCCAGCAGCTTGGGGCGTAGGGGCACCGGGGAGCTGTTTTTT. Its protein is CASSLGRRGTGELFF. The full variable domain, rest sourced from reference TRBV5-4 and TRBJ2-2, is ETGVTQSPTHLIKTRGQQVTLRCSSQSGHNTVSWYQQALGQGPQFIFQYYREEENGRGNFPPRFSGLQFPNYSSELNVNALELDDSALYLCASSLGRRGTGELFFGEGSRLTVL.

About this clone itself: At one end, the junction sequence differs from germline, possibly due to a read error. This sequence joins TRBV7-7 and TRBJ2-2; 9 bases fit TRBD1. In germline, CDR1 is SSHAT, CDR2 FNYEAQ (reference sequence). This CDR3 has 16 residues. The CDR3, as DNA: TGTGCTAGCAGCTTAGGGGGACAGGGGAACACCGGGGAGCTGTTTTTT. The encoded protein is CASSLGGQGNTGELFF.

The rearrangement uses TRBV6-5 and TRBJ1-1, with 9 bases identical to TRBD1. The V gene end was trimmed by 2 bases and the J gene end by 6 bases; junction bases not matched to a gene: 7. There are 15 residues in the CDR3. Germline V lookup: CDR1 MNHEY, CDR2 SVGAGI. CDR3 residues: CASSYRTGGAAEAFF. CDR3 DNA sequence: TGTGCCAGCAGTTACCGCACAGGGGGCGCGGCTGAAGCTTTCTTT.

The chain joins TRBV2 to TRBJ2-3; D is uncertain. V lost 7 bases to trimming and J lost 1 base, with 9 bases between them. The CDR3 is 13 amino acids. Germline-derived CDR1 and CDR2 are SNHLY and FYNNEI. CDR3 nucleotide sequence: TGTGCCAGCATCAGGATCCGCACAGATACGCAGTATTTT. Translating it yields CASIRIRTDTQYF.

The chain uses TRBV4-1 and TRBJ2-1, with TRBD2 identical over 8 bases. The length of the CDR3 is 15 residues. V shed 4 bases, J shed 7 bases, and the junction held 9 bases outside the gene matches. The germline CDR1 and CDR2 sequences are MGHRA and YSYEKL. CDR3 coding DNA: TGCGCCAGCAGCCTTTACGCGGGAGGCCCAAATGAGCAGTTCTTC. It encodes CASSLYAGGPNEQFF.

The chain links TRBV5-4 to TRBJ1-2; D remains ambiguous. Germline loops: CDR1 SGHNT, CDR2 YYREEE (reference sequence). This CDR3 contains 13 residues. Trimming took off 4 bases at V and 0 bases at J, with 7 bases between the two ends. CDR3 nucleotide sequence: TGTGCCAGCAGCCGTAATTCTAACTATGGCTACACCTTC. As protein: CASSRNSNYGYTF.

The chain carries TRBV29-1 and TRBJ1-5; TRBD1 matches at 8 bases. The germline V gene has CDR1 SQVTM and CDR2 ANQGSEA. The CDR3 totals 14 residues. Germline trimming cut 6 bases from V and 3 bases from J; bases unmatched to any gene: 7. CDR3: CSVNTGGHNQPQHF. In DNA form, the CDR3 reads TGCAGCGTGAATACAGGGGGACACAATCAGCCCCAGCATTTT.

The CDR3 DNA follows: TGTGCCAGCCTGGGGACTAGCGGAGTTAGCACAGATACGCAGTATTTT. It yields the protein CASLGTSGVSTDTQYF. This sequence joins TRBV27 and TRBJ2-3; 11 bases are a match to TRBD2. This CDR3 is built from 16 residues. The trim removed 8 bases at V and 0 bases at J, leaving 7 bases unmatched. Per the germline V gene, CDR1 is MNHEY and CDR2 is SMNVEV (reference sequence).

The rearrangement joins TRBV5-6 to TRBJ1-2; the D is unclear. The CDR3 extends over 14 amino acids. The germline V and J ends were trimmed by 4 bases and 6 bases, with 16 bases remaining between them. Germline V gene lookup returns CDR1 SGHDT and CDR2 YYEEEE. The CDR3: CASSPWPSDDGYTF. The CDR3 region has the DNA TGTGCCAGCAGCCCCTGGCCGTCTGATGATGGCTACACCTTC.

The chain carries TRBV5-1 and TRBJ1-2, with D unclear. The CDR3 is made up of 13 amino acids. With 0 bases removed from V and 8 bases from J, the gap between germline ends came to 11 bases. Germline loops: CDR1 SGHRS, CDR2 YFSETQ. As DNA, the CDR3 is TGCGCCAGCAGCTTGGAACAGTCCACGGGCTACACCTTC. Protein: CASSLEQSTGYTF.

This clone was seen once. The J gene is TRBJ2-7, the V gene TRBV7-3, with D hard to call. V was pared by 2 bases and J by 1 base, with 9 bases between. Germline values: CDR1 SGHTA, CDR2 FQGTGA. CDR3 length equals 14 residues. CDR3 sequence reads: CASSLSPQSYEQYF. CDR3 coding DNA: TGTGCCAGCAGCTTATCCCCTCAGTCCTACGAGCAGTACTTC.

CDR3 in amino acids: CASSGRQGSSDTQYF. DNA for the CDR3: TGTGCCAGCAGTGGCAGACAGGGAAGTTCCGATACGCAGTATTTT. J is TRBJ2-3 and V is TRBV25-1; 7 nucleotides agree with TRBD1. Unmatched junction bases numbered 10, after V lost 4 bases and J lost 6 bases. Germline CDR1 and CDR2: MGHDK and SYGVNS. The CDR3 consists of 15 residues.

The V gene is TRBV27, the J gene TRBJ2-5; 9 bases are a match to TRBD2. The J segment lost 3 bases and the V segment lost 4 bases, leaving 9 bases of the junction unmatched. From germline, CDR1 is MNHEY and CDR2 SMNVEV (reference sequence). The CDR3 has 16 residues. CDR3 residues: CASSSPGTSYEETQYF. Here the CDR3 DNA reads TGTGCCAGCAGTTCCCCCGGGACTAGCTACGAAGAGACCCAGTACTTC.

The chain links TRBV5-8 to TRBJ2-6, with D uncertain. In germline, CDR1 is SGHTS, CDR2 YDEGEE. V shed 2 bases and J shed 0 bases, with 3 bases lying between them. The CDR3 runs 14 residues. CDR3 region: CASSFRSGANVLTF. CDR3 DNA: TGTGCCAGCAGCTTCCGCTCTGGGGCCAACGTCCTGACTTTC.

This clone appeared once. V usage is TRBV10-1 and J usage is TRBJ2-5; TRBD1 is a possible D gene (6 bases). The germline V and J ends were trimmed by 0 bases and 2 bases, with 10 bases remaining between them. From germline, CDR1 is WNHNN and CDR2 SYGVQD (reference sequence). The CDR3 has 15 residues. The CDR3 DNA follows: TGCGCCAGCAGTGAGTCGGGAACAGGGCAAGAGACCCAGTACTTC. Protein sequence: CASSESGTGQETQYF.

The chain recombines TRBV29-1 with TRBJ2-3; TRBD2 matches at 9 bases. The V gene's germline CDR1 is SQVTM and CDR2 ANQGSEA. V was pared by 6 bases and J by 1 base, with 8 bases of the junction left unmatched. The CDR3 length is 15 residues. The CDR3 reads CSVVLAGGGTDTQYF. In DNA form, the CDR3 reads TGCAGCGTGGTACTAGCGGGTGGGGGCACAGATACGCAGTATTTT.

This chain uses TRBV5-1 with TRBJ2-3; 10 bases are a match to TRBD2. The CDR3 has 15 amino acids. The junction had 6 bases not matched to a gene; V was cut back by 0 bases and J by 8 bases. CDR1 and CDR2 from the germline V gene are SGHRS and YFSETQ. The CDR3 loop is CASSLDPSGSGTQYF. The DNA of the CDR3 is TGCGCCAGCAGCTTGGATCCTAGCGGGAGCGGTACGCAGTATTTT.

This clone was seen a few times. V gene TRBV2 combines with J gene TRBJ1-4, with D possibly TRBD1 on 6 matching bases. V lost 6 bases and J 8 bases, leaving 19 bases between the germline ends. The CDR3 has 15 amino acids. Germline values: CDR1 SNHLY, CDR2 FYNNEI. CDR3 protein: CASRAQGLRLEKLFF. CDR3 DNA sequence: TGTGCCAGCAGGGCACAGGGTTTGAGGTTAGAAAAACTGTTTTTT.

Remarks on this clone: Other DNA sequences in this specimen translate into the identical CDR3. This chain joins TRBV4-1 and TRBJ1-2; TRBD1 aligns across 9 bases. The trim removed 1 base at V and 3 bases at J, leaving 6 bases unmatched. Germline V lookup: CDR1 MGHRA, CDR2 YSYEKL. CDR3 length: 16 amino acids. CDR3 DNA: TGCGCCAGCAGCCAAGGGAACAGGGGGCGCGACTATGGCTACACCTTC. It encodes CASSQGNRGRDYGYTF.

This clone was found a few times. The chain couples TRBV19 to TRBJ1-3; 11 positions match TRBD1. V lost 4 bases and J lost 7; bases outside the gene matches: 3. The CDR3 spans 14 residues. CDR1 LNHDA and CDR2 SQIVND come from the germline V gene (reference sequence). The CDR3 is CASSKGQGANTIYF. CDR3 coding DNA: TGTGCCAGTAGTAAAGGACAGGGGGCGAACACCATATATTTT.

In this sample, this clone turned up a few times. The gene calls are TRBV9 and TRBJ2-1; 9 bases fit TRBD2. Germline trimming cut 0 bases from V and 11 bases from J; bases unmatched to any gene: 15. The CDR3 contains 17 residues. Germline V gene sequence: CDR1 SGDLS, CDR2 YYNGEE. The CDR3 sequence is CASSVGAQIKRGVQQFF. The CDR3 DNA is TGTGCCAGCAGCGTAGGGGCTCAGATTAAGCGGGGGGTTCAGCAGTTCTTC.

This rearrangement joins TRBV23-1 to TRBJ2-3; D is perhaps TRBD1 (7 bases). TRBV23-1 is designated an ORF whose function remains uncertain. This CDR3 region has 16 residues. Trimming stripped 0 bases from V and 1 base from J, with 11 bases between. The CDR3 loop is CASSQSGQRGTDTQYF. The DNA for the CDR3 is TGCGCCAGCAGTCAATCGGGACAGCGGGGCACAGATACGCAGTATTTT.